A selection of T cell receptor beta chains follows, all from one sample in a study of blood T cell repertoires in COVID-19. The assay was immunoSEQ multiplex PCR, and TCRdb's table has in-frame clones only and misses some. The profile covers about 200,000 clones, with about 88% appearing a single time and roughly 3% taken by the ten largest. Input material: peripheral blood. Receptor source: a man between 60 and 75 years old with acute or convalescent COVID-19. Both conserved end residues are part of each CDR3. Fields, in order: D gene, V gene, CDR3 length, J gene, clone size, CDR3 protein, CDR3 DNA. The D gene is left open where the match is weak. Clone size appears in some rows only: once, few, many, or a class for an expanded clone.

d_gene: .
v_gene: TRBV11-2
len: 13
j_gene: TRBJ1-1
abundance: .
CDR3aa: CASSLTVNTEAFF
CDR3nt: TGTGCCAGCAGCTTGACAGTGAACACTGAAGCTTTCTTT

d_gene: .
v_gene: TRBV27
len: 14
j_gene: TRBJ2-7
abundance: .
CDR3aa: CASSPGLGSGEQYF
CDR3nt: TGTGCCAGCAGCCCAGGACTGGGATCGGGGGAGCAGTACTTC

d_gene: TRBD1
v_gene: TRBV9
len: 18
j_gene: TRBJ1-1
abundance: .
CDR3aa: CASSSNRGRPERNTEAFF
CDR3nt: TGTGCCAGCAGCAGTAACAGGGGGCGCCCCGAAAGGAACACTGAAGCTTTCTTT

d_gene: TRBD2
v_gene: TRBV11-2
len: 15
j_gene: TRBJ2-3
abundance: few
CDR3aa: CASSSTGTSGGTQYF
CDR3nt: TGTGCCAGCAGCTCTACCGGGACTAGCGGGGGAACGCAGTATTTT

d_gene: TRBD1
v_gene: TRBV6-5
len: 14
j_gene: TRBJ1-2
abundance: .
CDR3aa: CASRKGQGNYGYTF
CDR3nt: TGTGCCAGCAGAAAAGGACAGGGAAACTATGGCTACACCTTC

d_gene: TRBD2
v_gene: TRBV5-6
len: 15
j_gene: TRBJ2-1
abundance: once
CDR3aa: CASSLRTSGYNEQFF
CDR3nt: TGTGCCAGCAGCTTACGGACTAGCGGTTACAATGAGCAGTTCTTC

d_gene: .
v_gene: TRBV4-3
len: 16
j_gene: TRBJ1-4
abundance: once
CDR3aa: CASSQAKFATNEKLFF
CDR3nt: TGCGCCAGCAGCCAAGCCAAATTTGCAACTAATGAAAAACTGTTTTTT

d_gene: TRBD1
v_gene: TRBV18
len: 16
j_gene: TRBJ1-5
abundance: .
CDR3aa: CASSPLERGQHQPQHF
CDR3nt: TGTGCCAGCTCACCCTTAGAGAGGGGGCAGCATCAGCCCCAGCATTTT

d_gene: .
v_gene: TRBV9
len: 13
j_gene: TRBJ2-5
abundance: .
CDR3aa: CASSGGGEETQYF
CDR3nt: TGTGCCAGCAGCGGAGGGGGTGAGGAGACCCAGTACTTC

d_gene: .
v_gene: TRBV19
len: 13
j_gene: TRBJ1-3
abundance: .
CDR3aa: CASNAGSGNTIYF
CDR3nt: TGTGCCAGTAATGCGGGCTCTGGAAACACCATATATTTT

d_gene: .
v_gene: TRBV9
len: 13
j_gene: TRBJ2-7
abundance: .
CDR3aa: CASSVESAGEQYF
CDR3nt: TGTGCCAGCAGCGTAGAGAGCGCCGGCGAGCAGTACTTC

d_gene: TRBD2
v_gene: TRBV9
len: 18
j_gene: TRBJ2-3
abundance: .
CDR3aa: CASSHGTSGVLSTDTQYF
CDR3nt: TGTGCCAGCAGCCACGGGACTAGCGGGGTCCTCAGCACAGATACGCAGTATTTT

d_gene: .
v_gene: TRBV15
len: 15
j_gene: TRBJ1-3
abundance: .
CDR3aa: CATTRREGSGGTIYF
CDR3nt: TGTGCCACCACCCGCCGGGAGGGGAGCGGTGGGACCATATATTTT

d_gene: TRBD2
v_gene: TRBV6-5
len: 15
j_gene: TRBJ2-5
abundance: .
CDR3aa: CASSVAGGPRETQYF
CDR3nt: TGTGCCAGCAGCGTAGCGGGGGGGCCTCGGGAGACCCAGTACTTC

d_gene: .
v_gene: TRBV6-2/TRBV6-3
len: 15
j_gene: TRBJ2-4
abundance: .
CDR3aa: CASSQVVGTKNIQYF
CDR3nt: TGTGCCAGCAGCCAAGTAGTGGGCACCAAAAACATTCAGTACTTC

d_gene: .
v_gene: TRBV28
len: 14
j_gene: TRBJ1-2
abundance: .
CDR3aa: CASKTKGANYGYTF
CDR3nt: TGTGCCAGCAAGACAAAGGGGGCTAACTATGGCTACACCTTC

d_gene: .
v_gene: TRBV3-1/TRBV3-2
len: 16
j_gene: TRBJ1-2
abundance: .
CDR3aa: CASSPTRDGLNYGYTF
CDR3nt: TGTGCCAGCAGCCCTACGCGGGATGGCCTTAACTATGGCTACACCTTC

d_gene: .
v_gene: TRBV15
len: 13
j_gene: TRBJ1-1
abundance: .
CDR3aa: CATSRVGSHEAFF
CDR3nt: TGTGCCACCAGCAGAGTTGGGAGCCATGAAGCTTTCTTT

d_gene: TRBD2
v_gene: TRBV29-1
len: 13
j_gene: TRBJ2-1
abundance: .
CDR3aa: CSARLAGVGEQFF
CDR3nt: TGCAGCGCCCGACTAGCGGGGGTGGGTGAGCAGTTCTTC

d_gene: .
v_gene: TRBV7-9
len: 13
j_gene: TRBJ2-2
abundance: once
CDR3aa: CASSPRYTGELFF
CDR3nt: TGTGCCAGCAGTCCCAGGTACACCGGGGAGCTGTTTTTT

d_gene: TRBD1
v_gene: TRBV5-1
len: 16
j_gene: TRBJ1-2
abundance: .
CDR3aa: CASSFGRDRANYGYTF
CDR3nt: TGCGCCAGCAGCTTTGGCCGGGACAGGGCTAACTATGGCTACACCTTC

d_gene: .
v_gene: TRBV12-3/TRBV12-4
len: 13
j_gene: TRBJ2-5
abundance: .
CDR3aa: CASSSDSQETQYF
CDR3nt: TGTGCCAGCAGTTCCGACAGCCAAGAGACCCAGTACTTC